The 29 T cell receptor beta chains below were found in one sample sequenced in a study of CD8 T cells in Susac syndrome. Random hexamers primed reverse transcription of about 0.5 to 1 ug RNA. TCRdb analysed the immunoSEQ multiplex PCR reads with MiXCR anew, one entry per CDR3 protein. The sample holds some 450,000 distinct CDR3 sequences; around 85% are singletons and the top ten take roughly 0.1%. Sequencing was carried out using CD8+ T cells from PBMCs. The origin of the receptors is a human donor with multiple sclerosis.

In DNA form, the CDR3 reads TGTGCCAGCAGGGGAGGGACAGGAAATCAGCCCCAGCATTTT. This sequence encodes CASRGGTGNQPQHF. V gene TRBV6-5 combines with J gene TRBJ1-5; the match to TRBD1 covers 8 bases. The V and J ends lost 6 bases and 4 bases, in that order; junction bases with no gene match: 5. The germline V gene has CDR1 MNHEY and CDR2 SVGAGI. This CDR3 has 14 amino acids.

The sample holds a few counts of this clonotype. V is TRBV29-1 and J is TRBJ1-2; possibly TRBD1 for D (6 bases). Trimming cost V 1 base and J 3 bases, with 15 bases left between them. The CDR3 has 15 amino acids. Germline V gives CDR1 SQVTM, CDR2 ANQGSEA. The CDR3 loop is CSVEGTGGAYYGYTF. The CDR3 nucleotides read TGCAGCGTTGAAGGGACGGGGGGCGCGTACTATGGCTACACCTTC.

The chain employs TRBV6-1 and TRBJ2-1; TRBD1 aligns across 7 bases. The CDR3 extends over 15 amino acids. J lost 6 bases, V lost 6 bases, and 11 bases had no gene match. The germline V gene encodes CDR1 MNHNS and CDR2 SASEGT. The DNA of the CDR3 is TGTGCCAGCAGGTTGGGACAGCAAGAAATCAATGAGCAGTTCTTC. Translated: CASRLGQQEINEQFF.

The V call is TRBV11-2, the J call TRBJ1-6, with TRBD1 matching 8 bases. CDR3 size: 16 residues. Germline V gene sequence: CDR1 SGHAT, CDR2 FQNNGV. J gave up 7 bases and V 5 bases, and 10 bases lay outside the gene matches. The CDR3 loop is CASSLYPRQGNSPLHF. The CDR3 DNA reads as TGTGCCAGCAGCCTCTACCCCCGACAGGGGAATTCACCCCTCCACTTT.

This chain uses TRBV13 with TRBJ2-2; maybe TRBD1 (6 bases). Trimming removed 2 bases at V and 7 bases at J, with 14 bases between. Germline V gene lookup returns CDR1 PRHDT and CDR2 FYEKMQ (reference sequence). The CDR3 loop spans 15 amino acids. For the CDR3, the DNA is TGTGCCAGCAGCTTAAGGACAGTGGTTGGCGGGGAGCTGTTTTTT. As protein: CASSLRTVVGGELFF.

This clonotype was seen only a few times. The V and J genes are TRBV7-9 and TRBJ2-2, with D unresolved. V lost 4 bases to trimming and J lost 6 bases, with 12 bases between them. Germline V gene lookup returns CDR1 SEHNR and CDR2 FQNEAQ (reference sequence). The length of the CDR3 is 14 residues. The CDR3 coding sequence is TGTGCCAGCAGCTCAGGCCCCATTTCCGGGGAGCTGTTTTTT. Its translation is CASSSGPISGELFF.

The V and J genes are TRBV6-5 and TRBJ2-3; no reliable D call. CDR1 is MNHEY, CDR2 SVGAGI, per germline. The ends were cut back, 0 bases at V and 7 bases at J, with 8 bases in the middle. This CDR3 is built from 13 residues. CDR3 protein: CASSYSIGNTQYF. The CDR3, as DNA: TGTGCCAGCAGTTACTCGATAGGGAATACGCAGTATTTT.

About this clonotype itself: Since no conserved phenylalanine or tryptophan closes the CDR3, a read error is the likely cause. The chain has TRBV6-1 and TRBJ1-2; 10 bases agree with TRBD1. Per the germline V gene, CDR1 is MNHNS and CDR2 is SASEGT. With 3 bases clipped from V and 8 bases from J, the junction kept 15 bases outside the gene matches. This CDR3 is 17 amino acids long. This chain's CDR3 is CASSDTLPGDRGWGYTL. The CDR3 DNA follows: TGTGCCAGCAGTGATACCCTCCCCGGGGACAGGGGTTGGGGCTACACCCTC.

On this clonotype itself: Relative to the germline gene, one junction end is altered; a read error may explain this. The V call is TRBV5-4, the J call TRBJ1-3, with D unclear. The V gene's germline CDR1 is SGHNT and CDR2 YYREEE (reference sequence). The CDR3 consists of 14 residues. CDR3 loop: CASSLSGLGNTIYF. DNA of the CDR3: TGTGCTAGCAGCTTATCCGGGTTAGGAAACACCATATATTTT.

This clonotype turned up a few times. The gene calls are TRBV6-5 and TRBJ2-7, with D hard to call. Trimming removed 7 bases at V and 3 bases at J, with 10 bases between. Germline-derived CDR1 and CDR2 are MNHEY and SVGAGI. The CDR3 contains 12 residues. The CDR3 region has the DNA TGTGCCAGCAAGAGCACCAACTACGAGCAGTACTTC. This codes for CASKSTNYEQYF.

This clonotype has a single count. CDR3 coding DNA: TGTGCCAGCAGTCCATATTCGGCAGGGGGCTCGTATAATTCACCCCTCCACTTT. This sequence encodes CASSPYSAGGSYNSPLHF. The J gene is TRBJ1-6, the V gene TRBV21-1. TRBV21-1 is labeled a pseudogene. There are 18 residues in the CDR3.

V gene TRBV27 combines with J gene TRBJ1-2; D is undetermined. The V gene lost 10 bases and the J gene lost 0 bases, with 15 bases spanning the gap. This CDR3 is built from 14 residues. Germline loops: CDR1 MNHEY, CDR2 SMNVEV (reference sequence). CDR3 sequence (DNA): TGTGCCACCGCGCCCTTTCCCTCTAACTATGGCTACACCTTC. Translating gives CATAPFPSNYGYTF.

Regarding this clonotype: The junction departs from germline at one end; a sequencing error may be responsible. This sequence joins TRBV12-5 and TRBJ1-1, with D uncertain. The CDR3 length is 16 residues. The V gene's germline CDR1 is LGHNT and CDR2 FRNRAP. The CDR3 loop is CASGLPSRGTTTEVFF. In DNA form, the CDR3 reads TGTGCTAGTGGTTTACCGAGCCGGGGAACGACCACTGAAGTTTTCTTT.

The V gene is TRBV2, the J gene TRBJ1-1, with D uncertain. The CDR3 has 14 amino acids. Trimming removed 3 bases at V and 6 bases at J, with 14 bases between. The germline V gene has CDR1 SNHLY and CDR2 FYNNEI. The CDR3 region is CASSEDGPGAEAFF. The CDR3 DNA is TGTGCCAGCAGTGAGGACGGACCTGGGGCTGAAGCTTTCTTT.

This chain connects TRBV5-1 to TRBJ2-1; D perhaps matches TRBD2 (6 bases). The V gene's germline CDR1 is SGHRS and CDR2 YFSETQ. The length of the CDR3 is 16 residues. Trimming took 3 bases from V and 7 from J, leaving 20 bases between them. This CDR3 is CASSWPTGEIGNEQFF. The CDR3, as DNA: TGCGCCAGCAGCTGGCCCACGGGAGAGATTGGGAATGAGCAGTTCTTC.

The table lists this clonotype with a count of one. The CDR3 nucleotides are TGCGCCAGCAGCCGAGACCCACTAGCGGGGGTCGGCAATGAGCAGTTCTTC. This sequence encodes CASSRDPLAGVGNEQFF. J is TRBJ2-1 and V is TRBV4-1; 11 bases are a match to TRBD2. V lost 4 bases to trimming and J lost 6 bases; unmatched junction nucleotides: 11. Germline V gene sequence: CDR1 MGHRA, CDR2 YSYEKL. CDR3 length: 17 residues.

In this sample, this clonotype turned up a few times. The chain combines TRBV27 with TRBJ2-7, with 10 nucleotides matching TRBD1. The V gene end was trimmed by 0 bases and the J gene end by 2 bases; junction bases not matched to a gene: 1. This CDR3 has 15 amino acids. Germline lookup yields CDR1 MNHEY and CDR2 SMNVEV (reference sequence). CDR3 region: CASSLSGTGAYEQYF. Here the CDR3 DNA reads TGTGCCAGCAGTTTATCGGGGACAGGGGCCTACGAGCAGTACTTC.

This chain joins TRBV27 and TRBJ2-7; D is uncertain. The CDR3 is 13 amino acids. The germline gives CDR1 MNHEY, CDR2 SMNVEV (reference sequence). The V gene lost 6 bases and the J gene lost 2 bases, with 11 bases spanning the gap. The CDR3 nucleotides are TGTGCCAGCAGCCCTGGCCCAGCCTACGAGCAGTACTTC. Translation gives CASSPGPAYEQYF.

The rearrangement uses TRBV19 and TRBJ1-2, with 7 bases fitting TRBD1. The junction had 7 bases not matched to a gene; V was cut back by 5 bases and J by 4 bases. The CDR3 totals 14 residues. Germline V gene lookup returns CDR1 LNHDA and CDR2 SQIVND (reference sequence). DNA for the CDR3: TGTGCCAGTAGTGGGGGACAGAGAATCTATGGCTACACCTTC. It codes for CASSGGQRIYGYTF.

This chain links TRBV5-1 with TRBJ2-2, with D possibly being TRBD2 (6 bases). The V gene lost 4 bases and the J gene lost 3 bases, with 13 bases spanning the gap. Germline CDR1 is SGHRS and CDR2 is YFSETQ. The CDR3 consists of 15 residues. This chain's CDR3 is CASSGGESDTGELFF. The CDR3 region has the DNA TGCGCCAGCAGCGGAGGGGAATCGGACACCGGGGAGCTGTTTTTT.

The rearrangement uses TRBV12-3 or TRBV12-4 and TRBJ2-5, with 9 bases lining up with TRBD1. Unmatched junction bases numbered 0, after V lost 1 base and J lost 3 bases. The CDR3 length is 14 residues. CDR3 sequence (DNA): TGTGCCAGCAGTTTAGGACAGGGGGAAGAGACCCAGTACTTC. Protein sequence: CASSLGQGEETQYF.

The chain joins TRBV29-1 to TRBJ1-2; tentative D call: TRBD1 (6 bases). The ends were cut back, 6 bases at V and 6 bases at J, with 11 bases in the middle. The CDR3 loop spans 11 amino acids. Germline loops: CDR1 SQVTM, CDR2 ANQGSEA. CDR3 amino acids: CSVVQGDGYTF. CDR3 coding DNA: TGCAGCGTAGTACAGGGAGATGGCTACACCTTC. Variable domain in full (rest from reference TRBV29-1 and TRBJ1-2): SAVISQKPSRDICQRGTSLTIQCQVDSQVTMMFWYRQQPGQSLTLIATANQGSEATYESGFVIDKFPISRPNLTFSTLTVSNMSPEDSSIYLCSVVQGDGYTFGSGTRLTVV.

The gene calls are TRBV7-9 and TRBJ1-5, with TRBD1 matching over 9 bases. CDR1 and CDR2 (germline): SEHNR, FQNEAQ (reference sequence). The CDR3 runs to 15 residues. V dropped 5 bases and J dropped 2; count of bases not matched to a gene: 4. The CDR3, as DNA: TGTGCCAGCAGCGGGGACAGGGAACGCAATCAGCCCCAGCATTTT. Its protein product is CASSGDRERNQPQHF.

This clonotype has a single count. The CDR3 here is CSVPTGGVGGYTF. The CDR3 DNA reads TGCAGTGTCCCAACCGGGGGTGTAGGGGGCTACACCTTC. The chain is built from TRBV20-1 and TRBJ1-2; D may be TRBD1 (5 bases). Germline V lookup: CDR1 DFQATT, CDR2 SNEGSKA (reference sequence). Trimming shortened V by 7 bases and J by 8 bases, and 20 bases separated the two germline ends. The CDR3 spans 13 residues.

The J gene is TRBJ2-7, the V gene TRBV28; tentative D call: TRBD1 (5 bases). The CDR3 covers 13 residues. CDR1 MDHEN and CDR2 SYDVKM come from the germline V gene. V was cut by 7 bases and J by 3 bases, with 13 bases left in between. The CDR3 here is CASTPGNLYEQYF. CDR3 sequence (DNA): TGTGCCAGCACCCCAGGGAATCTCTACGAGCAGTACTTC.

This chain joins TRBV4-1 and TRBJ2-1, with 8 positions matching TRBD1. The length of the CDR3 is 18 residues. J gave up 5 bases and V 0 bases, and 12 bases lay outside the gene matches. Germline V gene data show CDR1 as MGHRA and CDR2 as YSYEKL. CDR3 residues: CASSQEEAGGLVDNEQFF. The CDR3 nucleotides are TGCGCCAGCAGCCAAGAAGAAGCAGGGGGCTTGGTTGACAATGAGCAGTTCTTC.

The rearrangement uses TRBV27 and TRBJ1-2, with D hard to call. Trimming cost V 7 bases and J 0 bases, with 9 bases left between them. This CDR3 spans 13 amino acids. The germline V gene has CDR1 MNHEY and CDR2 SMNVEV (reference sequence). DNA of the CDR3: TGTGCCAGCATCGGACCTCCTAACTATGGCTACACCTTC. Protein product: CASIGPPNYGYTF.

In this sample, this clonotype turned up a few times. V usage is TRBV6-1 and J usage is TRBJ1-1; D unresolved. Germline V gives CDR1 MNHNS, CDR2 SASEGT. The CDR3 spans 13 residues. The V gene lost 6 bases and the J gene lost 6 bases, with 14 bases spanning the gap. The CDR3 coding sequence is TGTGCCAGCAGCCGGAAGGAGGTGGCTGAAGCTTTCTTT. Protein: CASSRKEVAEAFF.

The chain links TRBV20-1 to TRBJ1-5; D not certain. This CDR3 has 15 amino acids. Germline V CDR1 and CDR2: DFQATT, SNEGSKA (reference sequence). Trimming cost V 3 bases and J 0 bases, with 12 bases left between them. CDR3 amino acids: CSASSPLDSNQPQHF. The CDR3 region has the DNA TGCAGTGCTAGTAGTCCCTTAGATAGCAATCAGCCCCAGCATTTT.